The clone carrying this TCR beta chain was found many times. Its antigen is not known. For TCR beta, libraries came from iRepertoire HTBI primers and Arm-PCR of CDR3 regions. As originally analysed: Taken together, the samples had roughly 56 TRBV and 14 TRBJ segments identified. TCRdb redid the calling of the multiplex PCR reads with MiXCR, one entry per CDR3 protein. It is TCRdb's table, rather than the study itself, that gives the V and J calls and clone size. This table has about 340,000 distinct CDR3 sequences, roughly a fifth appearing once. Noted time point: persistent/refractory GD, antithyroid drugs over 5 years with positive TRAb. The TCR library was made from RNA that had been extracted from PBMCs in TRIzol. Trimming took 7 bases from V and 4 from J, leaving 10 bases between them. Germline V gene sequence: CDR1 SGHAT, CDR2 FQNNGV. The CDR3 consists of 12 residues. These data are taken from a study of regulatory T cells in long-lasting Graves disease. Regarding the study as a whole: Lower TCR diversity was seen in persistent Graves' patients than in newly diagnosed ones.

The clonotype comes from a female donor with Graves disease. The chain recombines TRBV11-2 with TRBJ1-1, with a tentative D call TRBD1 (6 bases). The specimen was peripheral blood mononuclear cells (PBMCs), collected when the disease was refractory, from a patient treated with antithyroid drugs. The CDR3 protein is CASTGGVTEAFF. The CDR3 nucleotides are TGTGCCAGCACTGGGGGCGTCACTGAAGCTTTCTTT.